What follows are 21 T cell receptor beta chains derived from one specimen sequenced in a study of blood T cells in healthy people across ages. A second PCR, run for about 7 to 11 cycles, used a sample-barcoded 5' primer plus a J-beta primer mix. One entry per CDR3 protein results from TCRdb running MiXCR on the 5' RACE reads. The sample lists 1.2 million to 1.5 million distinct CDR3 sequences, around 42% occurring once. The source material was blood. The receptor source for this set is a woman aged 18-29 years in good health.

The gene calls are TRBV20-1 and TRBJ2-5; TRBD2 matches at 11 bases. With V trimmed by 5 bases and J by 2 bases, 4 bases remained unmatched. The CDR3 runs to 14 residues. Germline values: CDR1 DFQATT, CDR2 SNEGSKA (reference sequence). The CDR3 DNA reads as TGCAGTGCTCAACTAGCGGGGGAGCAAGAGACCCAGTACTTC. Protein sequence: CSAQLAGEQETQYF.

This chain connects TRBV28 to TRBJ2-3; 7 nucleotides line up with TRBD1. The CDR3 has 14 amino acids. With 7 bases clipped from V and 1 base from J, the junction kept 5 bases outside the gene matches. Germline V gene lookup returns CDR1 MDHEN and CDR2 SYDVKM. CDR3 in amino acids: CASTFQGGTDTQYF. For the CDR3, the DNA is TGTGCCAGCACCTTTCAGGGGGGCACAGATACGCAGTATTTT.

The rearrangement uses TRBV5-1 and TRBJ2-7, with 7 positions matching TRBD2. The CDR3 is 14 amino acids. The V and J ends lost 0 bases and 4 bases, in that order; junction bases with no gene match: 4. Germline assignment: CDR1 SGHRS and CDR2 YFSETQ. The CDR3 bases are TGCGCCAGCAGCTTGGTGTCTAGCGGTTACGAGCAGTACTTC. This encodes CASSLVSSGYEQYF.

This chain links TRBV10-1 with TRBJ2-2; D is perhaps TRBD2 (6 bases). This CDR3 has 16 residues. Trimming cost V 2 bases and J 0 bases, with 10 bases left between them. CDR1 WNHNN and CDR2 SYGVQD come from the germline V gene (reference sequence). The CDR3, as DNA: TGCGCCAGCAGTGAGCAAGTAGCGGCGAACACCGGGGAGCTGTTTTTT. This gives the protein CASSEQVAANTGELFF.

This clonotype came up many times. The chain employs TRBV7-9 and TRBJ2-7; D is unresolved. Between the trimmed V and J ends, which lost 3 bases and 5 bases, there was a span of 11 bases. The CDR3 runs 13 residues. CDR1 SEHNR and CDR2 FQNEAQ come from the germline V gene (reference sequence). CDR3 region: CASSLGLRDEQYF. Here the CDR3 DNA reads TGTGCCAGCAGCTTGGGCCTCCGCGACGAGCAGTACTTC.

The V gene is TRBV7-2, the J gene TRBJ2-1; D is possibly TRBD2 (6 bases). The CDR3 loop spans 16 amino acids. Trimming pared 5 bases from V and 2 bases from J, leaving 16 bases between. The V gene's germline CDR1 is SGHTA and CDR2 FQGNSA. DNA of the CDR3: TGTGCCAGCAGCGCCCCCGGGACTGCCCCCTACAATGAGCAGTTCTTC. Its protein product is CASSAPGTAPYNEQFF.

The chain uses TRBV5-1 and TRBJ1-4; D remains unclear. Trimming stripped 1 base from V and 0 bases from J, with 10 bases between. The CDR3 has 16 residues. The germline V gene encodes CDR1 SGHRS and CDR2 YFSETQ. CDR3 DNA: TGCGCCAGCAGCTTGTCCCGAAGCGCAACTAATGAAAAACTGTTTTTT. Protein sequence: CASSLSRSATNEKLFF. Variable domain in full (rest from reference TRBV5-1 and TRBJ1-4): KAGVTQTPRYLIKTRGQQVTLSCSPISGHRSVSWYQQTPGQGLQFLFEYFSETQRNKGNFPGRFSGRQFSNSRSEMNVSTLELGDSALYLCASSLSRSATNEKLFFGSGTQLSVL.

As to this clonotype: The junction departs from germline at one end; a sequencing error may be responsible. This CDR3 reads CASSQGEWGTGASYSEQFF. DNA for the CDR3: TGCGCCAGCAGCCAAGGAGAGTGGGGGACGGGAGCTTCCTACAGTGAGCAGTTCTTC. V and J are TRBV4-1 and TRBJ2-1, with D possibly being TRBD2 (6 bases). Per the germline V gene, CDR1 is MGHRA and CDR2 is YSYEKL. The length of the CDR3 is 19 residues.

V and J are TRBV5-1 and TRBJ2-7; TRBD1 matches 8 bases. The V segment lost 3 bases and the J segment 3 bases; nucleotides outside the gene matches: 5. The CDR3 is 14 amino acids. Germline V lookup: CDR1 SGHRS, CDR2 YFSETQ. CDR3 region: CASSSGQEGYEQYF. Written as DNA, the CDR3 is TGCGCCAGCAGCTCGGGACAGGAGGGCTACGAGCAGTACTTC.

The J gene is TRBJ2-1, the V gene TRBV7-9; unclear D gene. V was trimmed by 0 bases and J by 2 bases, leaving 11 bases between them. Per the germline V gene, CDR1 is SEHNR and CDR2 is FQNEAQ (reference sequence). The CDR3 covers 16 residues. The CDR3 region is CASSLAGYTTYNEQFF. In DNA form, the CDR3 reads TGTGCCAGCAGCTTAGCAGGGTATACAACCTACAATGAGCAGTTCTTC.

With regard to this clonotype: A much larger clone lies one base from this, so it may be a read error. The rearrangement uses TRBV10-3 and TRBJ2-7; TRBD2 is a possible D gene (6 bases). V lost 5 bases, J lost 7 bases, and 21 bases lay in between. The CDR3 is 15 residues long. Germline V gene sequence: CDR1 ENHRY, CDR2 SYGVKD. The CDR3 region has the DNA TGTGCCATCAGTCGCCGGGACTCCGAGGAGAATGAGCAGTACTTC. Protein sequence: CAISRRDSEENEQYF.

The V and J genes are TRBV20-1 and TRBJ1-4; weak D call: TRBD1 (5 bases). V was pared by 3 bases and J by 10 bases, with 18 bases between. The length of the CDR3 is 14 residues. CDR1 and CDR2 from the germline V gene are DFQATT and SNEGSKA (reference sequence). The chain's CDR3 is CSASLGPGGGKLFF. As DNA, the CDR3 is TGCAGTGCTAGTTTGGGCCCCGGGGGGGGAAAACTGTTTTTT.

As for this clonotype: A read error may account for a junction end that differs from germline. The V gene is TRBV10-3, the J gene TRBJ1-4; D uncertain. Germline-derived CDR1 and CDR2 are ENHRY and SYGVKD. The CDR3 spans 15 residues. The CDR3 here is CAISVDGMLNEELFF. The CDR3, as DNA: TGTGCCATCAGTGTAGACGGGATGCTTAATGAAGAACTGTTTTTT.

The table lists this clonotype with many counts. The CDR3 region has the DNA TGCGCCAGCAGCCAAGATAGGACGAGCACGGAGACCCAGTACTTC. It is translated as CASSQDRTSTETQYF. This chain uses TRBV4-1 with TRBJ2-5; D is unresolved. Germline values: CDR1 MGHRA, CDR2 YSYEKL. The CDR3 is 15 residues long. V was clipped by 0 bases and J by 5 bases, with 13 bases between them.

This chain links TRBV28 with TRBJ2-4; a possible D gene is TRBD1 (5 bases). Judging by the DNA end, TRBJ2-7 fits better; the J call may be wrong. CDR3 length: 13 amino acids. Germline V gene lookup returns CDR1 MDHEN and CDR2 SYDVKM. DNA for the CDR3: TGTGCCAGCAGTATCCGACAGATCCCCGAGCAGTACTTC. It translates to CASSIRQIPEQYF.

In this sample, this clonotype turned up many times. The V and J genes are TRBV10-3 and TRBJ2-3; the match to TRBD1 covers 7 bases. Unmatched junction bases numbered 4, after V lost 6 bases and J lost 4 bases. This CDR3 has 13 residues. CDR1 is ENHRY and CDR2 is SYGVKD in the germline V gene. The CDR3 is CAIRSQGPDTQYF. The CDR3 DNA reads TGTGCCATCAGATCACAGGGGCCAGATACGCAGTATTTT.

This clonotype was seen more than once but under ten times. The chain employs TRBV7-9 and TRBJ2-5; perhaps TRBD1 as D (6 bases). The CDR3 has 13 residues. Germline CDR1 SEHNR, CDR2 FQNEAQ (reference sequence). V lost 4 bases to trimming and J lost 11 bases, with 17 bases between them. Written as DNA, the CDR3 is TGTGCCAGCAGCTCCCTCCAGGGGTGGGAGCAGTACTTC. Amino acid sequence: CASSSLQGWEQYF.

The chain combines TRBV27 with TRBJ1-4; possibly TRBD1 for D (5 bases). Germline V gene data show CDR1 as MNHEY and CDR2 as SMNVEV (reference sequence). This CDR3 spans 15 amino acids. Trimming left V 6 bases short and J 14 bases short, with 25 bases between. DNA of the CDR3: TGTGCCAGCAGCCCGGGGACGGCCGGATTAGTAGTGCTGTTTTTT. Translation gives CASSPGTAGLVVLFF.

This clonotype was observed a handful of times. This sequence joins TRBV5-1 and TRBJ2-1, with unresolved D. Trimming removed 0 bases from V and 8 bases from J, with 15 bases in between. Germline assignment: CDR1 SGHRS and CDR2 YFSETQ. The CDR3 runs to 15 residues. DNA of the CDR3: TGCGCCAGCAGCTTGGAGGACCATCGCAGCGATGAGCAGTTCTTC. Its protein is CASSLEDHRSDEQFF.

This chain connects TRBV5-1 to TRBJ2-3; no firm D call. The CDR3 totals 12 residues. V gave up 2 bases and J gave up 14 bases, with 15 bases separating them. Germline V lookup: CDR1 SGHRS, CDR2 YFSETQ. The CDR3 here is CASSFDGISRYF. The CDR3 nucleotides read TGCGCCAGCAGCTTTGATGGAATTAGTCGGTATTTT.

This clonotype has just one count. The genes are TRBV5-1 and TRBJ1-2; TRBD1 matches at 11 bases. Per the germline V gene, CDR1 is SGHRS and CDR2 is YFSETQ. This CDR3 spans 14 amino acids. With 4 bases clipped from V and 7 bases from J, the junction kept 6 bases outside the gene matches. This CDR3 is CASSLTDRGRGYTF. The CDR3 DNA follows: TGCGCCAGCAGCCTGACGGACAGGGGGCGTGGCTACACCTTC. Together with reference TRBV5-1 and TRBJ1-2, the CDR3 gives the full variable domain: KAGVTQTPRYLIKTRGQQVTLSCSPISGHRSVSWYQQTPGQGLQFLFEYFSETQRNKGNFPGRFSGRQFSNSRSEMNVSTLELGDSALYLCASSLTDRGRGYTFGSGTRLTVV.